These 12 T cell receptor beta chains were sequenced from one sample in a study of OX40 agonist ivuxolimab in advanced cancers. Repertoires were generated with immunoSEQ multiplex PCR, while TCRdb's copy carries only in-frame clones and drops some. The table records about 93,000 clones, approximately 94% of them present only once. The specimen was CD4+ or CD8+ T cells sorted from blood, collected in a trial of the OX40 agonist ivuxolimab. The receptor set was obtained from an adult with an advanced solid tumor such as melanoma, head and neck, liver or kidney cancer.

The chain links TRBV11-3 to TRBJ1-1; D unresolved. From germline, CDR1 is SGHNT and CDR2 YENEEA. This CDR3 region has 13 residues. V was trimmed by 2 bases and J by 0 bases, leaving 4 bases between them. The CDR3 protein is CASSLTVNTEAFF. In DNA form, the CDR3 reads TGTGCCAGCAGCTTAACGGTGAACACTGAAGCTTTCTTT.

This sequence joins TRBV29-1 and TRBJ2-5; D is unresolved. Germline assignment: CDR1 SQVTM and CDR2 ANQGSEA. The length of the CDR3 is 12 residues. The V and J ends lost 2 bases and 5 bases respectively, with 9 bases between them. DNA for the CDR3: TGCAGCGTTGAAAGAGGAGATGAGACCCAGTACTTC. This sequence encodes CSVERGDETQYF.

V is TRBV6-1 and J is TRBJ2-5, with 10 bases identical to TRBD2. CDR3 size: 15 residues. The germline V gene has CDR1 MNHNS and CDR2 SASEGT. The junction had 8 bases not matched to a gene; V was cut back by 8 bases and J by 2 bases. Here the CDR3 reads CASPAGTSVQETQYF. In DNA, the CDR3 is TGTGCCAGCCCGGCCGGGACTAGCGTTCAAGAGACCCAGTACTTC.

This clone was seen at least ten times. The chain employs TRBV7-9 and TRBJ2-7; D possibly uses TRBD1 or TRBD2 (5 bases each). Germline V CDR1 and CDR2: SEHNR, FQNEAQ (reference sequence). The CDR3 is 14 residues long. The V gene lost 4 bases and the J gene lost 6 bases, with 16 bases spanning the gap. CDR3 DNA sequence: TGTGCCAGCAGCTCACCACGAGAGGGGCTCGAGCAGTACTTC. Residues: CASSSPREGLEQYF.

The V call is TRBV27, the J call TRBJ2-7, with TRBD1 as a possible D gene (6 bases). This CDR3 spans 14 amino acids. The V gene lost 1 base and the J gene lost 2 bases, with 9 bases spanning the gap. CDR1 and CDR2 from the germline V gene are MNHEY and SMNVEV (reference sequence). The CDR3 DNA follows: TGTGCCAGCAGTTTATACCAGGGGCCCTACGAGCAGTACTTC. It translates to CASSLYQGPYEQYF.

The V and J genes are TRBV27 and TRBJ2-1, with D unresolved. V was clipped by 4 bases and J by 1 base, with 11 bases between them. The CDR3 has 15 residues. From germline, CDR1 is MNHEY and CDR2 SMNVEV (reference sequence). The CDR3 sequence: CASSSHLASYNEQFF. DNA for the CDR3: TGTGCCAGCAGTTCCCATTTGGCGTCCTACAATGAGCAGTTCTTC.

The chain carries TRBV7-2 and TRBJ2-7; 9 bases are shared with TRBD1. V lost 10 bases and J lost 2; bases outside the gene matches: 3. This CDR3 comprises 12 residues. Per germline, CDR1 SGHTA and CDR2 FQGNSA. The DNA for the CDR3 is TGTGCCACCCGGGACAGGGCCTACGAGCAGTACTTC. As protein: CATRDRAYEQYF.

The genes are TRBV11-2 and TRBJ2-1; TRBD1 or TRBD2 may be the D gene (5 bases each). This CDR3 has 14 residues. Germline CDR1 reads SGHAT; CDR2 reads FQNNGV. V was pared by 1 base and J by 7 bases, with 11 bases between. CDR3 amino acids: CASSLGGPGNEQFF. In DNA, the CDR3 is TGTGCCAGCAGCTTAGGAGGGCCAGGGAATGAGCAGTTCTTC.

J is TRBJ2-7 and V is TRBV15; a weak D match, TRBD2 (5 bases). The germline V and J ends were trimmed by 0 bases and 3 bases, with 9 bases remaining between them. CDR1 is LNHNV, CDR2 YYDKDF, per germline (reference sequence). CDR3 size: 14 residues. CDR3: CATSRDRGVYEQYF. The CDR3 nucleotides are TGTGCCACCAGCAGAGATCGGGGAGTCTACGAGCAGTACTTC.

The chain carries TRBV2 and TRBJ2-2, with D uncertain. Per the germline V gene, CDR1 is SNHLY and CDR2 is FYNNEI. With 1 base removed from V and 4 bases from J, the gap between germline ends came to 7 bases. This CDR3 contains 14 residues. The CDR3 sequence: CASSEGRVTGELFF. Here the CDR3 DNA reads TGTGCCAGCAGTGAAGGAAGAGTCACCGGGGAGCTGTTTTTT.

This clone was counted once. The rearrangement joins TRBV29-1 to TRBJ1-2; D is unclear. V shed 5 bases and J shed 7 bases, with 11 bases lying between them. The CDR3 has 11 amino acids. Germline V lookup: CDR1 SQVTM, CDR2 ANQGSEA. CDR3 nucleotides: TGCAGCGTTCCCTGGCGCTCTGGCTACACCTTC. This encodes CSVPWRSGYTF.

This clone was observed a few times. The chain is built from TRBV27 and TRBJ1-6; unclear D gene. Germline V lookup: CDR1 MNHEY, CDR2 SMNVEV (reference sequence). There are 13 residues in the CDR3. V lost 1 base and J lost 8, with 6 bases in between. The CDR3 DNA sequence: TGTGCCAGCAGTTTATACGGCGATTCACCCCTCCACTTT. Its translation: CASSLYGDSPLHF.